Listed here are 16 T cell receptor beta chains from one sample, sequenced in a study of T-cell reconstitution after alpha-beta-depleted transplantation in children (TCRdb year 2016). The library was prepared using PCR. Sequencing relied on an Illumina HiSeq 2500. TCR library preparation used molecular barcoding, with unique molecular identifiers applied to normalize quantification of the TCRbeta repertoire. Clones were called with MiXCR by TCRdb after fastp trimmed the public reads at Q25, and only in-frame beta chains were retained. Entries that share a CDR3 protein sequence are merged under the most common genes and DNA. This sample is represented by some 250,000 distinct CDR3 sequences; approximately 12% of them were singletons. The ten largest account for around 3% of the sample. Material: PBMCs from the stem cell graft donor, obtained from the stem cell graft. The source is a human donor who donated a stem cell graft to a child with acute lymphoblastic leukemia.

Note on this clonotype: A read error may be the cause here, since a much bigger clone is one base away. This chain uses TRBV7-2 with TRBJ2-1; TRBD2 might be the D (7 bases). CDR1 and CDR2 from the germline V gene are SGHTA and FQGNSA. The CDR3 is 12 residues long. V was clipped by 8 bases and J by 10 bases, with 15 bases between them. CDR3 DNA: TGTGCCAGCGCTCCTGGGGGGGCGGAGCAGTTCTTC. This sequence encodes CASAPGGAEQFF.

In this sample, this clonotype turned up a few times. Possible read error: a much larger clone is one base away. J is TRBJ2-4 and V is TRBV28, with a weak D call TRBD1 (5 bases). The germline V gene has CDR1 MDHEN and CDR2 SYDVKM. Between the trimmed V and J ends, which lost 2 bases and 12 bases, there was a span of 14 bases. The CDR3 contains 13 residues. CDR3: CASSLRRVDSQYF. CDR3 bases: TGTGCCAGCAGTTTACGCAGGGTTGACAGTCAGTACTTC.

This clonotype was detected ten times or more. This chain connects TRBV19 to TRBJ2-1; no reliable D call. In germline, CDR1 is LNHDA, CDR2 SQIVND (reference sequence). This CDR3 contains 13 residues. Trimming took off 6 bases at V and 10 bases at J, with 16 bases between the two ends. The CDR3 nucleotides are TGTGCCAGTAGGGCCGAGGCCCCAACGGAGCAGTTCTTC. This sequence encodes CASRAEAPTEQFF.

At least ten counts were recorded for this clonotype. Here the CDR3 reads CASSLNRVSGNTIYF. The CDR3 DNA sequence: TGTGCCAGCAGCTTAAACAGGGTGTCTGGAAACACCATATATTTT. The chain links TRBV7-2 to TRBJ1-3; D perhaps matches TRBD1 (6 bases). The CDR3 totals 15 residues. CDR1 and CDR2 (germline): SGHTA, FQGNSA. Trimming removed 2 bases from V and 1 base from J, with 9 bases in between.

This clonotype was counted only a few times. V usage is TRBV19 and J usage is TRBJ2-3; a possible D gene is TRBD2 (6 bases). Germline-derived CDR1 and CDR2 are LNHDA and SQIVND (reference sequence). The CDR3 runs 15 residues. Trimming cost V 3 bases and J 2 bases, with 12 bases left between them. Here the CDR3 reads CASSMGAGYTDTQYF. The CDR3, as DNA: TGTGCCAGTAGTATGGGAGCGGGCTACACAGATACGCAGTATTTT.

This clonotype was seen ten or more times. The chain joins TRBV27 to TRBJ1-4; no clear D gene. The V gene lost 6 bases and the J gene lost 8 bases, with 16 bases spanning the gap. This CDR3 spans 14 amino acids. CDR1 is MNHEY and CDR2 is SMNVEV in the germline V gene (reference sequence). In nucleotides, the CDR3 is TGTGCCAGCAGCTCATCCACGAGTGCAGAAAAACTGTTTTTT. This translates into CASSSSTSAEKLFF.

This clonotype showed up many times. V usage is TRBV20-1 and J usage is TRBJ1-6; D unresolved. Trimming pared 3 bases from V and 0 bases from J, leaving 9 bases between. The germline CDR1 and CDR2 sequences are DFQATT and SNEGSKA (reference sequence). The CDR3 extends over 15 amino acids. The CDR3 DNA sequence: TGCAGTGCTAGGACCAGGAGCTCCTATAATTCACCCCTCCACTTT. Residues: CSARTRSSYNSPLHF.

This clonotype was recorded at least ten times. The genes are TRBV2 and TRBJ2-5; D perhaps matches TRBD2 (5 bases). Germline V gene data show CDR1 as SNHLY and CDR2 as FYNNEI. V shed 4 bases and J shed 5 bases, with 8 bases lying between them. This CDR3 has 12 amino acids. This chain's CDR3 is CASSAIAETQYF. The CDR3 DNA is TGTGCCAGCAGTGCTATAGCGGAGACCCAGTACTTC.

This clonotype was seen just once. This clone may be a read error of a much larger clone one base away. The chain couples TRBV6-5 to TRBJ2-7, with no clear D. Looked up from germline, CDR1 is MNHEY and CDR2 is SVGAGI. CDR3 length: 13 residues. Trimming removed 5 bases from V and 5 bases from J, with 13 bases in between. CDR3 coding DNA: TGTGCCAGCAGTCACAGTGGCGTCAACGAGCAGTACTTC. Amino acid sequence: CASSHSGVNEQYF.

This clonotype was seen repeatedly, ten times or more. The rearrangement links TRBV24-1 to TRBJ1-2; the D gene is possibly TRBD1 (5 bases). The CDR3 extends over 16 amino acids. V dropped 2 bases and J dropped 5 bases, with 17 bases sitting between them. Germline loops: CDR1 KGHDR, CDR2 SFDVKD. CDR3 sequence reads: CATSDSSLVTVYGYTF. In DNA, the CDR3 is TGTGCCACCAGTGATTCCTCCCTCGTGACAGTTTATGGCTACACCTTC.

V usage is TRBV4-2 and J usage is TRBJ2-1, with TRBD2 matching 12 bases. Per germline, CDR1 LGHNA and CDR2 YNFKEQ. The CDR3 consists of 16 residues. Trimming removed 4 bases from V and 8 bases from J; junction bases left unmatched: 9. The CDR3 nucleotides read TGTGCCAGCAGCCCGAACCCTAGCGGGGGGGGCGATGAGCAGTTCTTC. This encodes CASSPNPSGGGDEQFF.

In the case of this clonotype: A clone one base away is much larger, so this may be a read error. CDR3 residues: CASSEMRSPRGTYNSPFHF. The CDR3 DNA follows: TGTGCCAGCAGTGAAATGAGGTCCCCCAGGGGCACCTATAATTCACCCTTCCACTTT. This chain links TRBV2 with TRBJ1-6; tentative D call: TRBD1 (6 bases). Germline values: CDR1 SNHLY, CDR2 FYNNEI. The CDR3 spans 19 residues.

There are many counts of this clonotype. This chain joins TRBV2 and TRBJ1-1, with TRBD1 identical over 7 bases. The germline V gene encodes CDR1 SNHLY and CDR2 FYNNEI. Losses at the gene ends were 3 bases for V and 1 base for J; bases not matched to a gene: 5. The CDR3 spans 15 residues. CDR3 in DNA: TGTGCCAGCAGTGACCCCGGACAGGCGAACACTGAAGCTTTCTTT. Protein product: CASSDPGQANTEAFF.

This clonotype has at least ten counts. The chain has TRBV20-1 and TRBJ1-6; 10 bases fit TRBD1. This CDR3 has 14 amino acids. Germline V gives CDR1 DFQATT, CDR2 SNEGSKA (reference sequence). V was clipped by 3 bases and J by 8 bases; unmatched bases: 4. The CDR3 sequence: CSARPGQGYSPLHF. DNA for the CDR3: TGCAGTGCTAGGCCGGGACAGGGGTATTCACCCCTCCACTTT.

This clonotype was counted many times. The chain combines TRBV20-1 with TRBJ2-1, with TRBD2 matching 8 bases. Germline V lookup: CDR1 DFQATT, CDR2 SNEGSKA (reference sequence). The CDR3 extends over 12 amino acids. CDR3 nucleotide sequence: TGCAAGACACAGCGGGGGAACAATGAGCAGTTCTTC. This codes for CKTQRGNNEQFF.

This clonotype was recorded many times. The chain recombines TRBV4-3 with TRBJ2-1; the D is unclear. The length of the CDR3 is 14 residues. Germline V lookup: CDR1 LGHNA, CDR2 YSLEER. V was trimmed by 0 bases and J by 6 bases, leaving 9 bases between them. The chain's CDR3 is CASSQDHSSNEQFF. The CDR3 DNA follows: TGCGCCAGCAGCCAAGATCACAGTAGCAATGAGCAGTTCTTC.